Shown below are 18 T cell receptor beta chains from a single sample sequenced in a study of T cell repertoires in ileal Crohn's disease. Some clones are missing from TCRdb's copy, which holds only in-frame ones; the method was immunoSEQ multiplex PCR. The profile shows around 8,600 clones, roughly four fifths of them singletons. Specimen: ileal tissue. These receptors were taken from an adult with Crohn's disease.

The chain joins TRBV2 to TRBJ2-7; 8 bases fit TRBD1. The V segment lost 5 bases and the J segment 6 bases; nucleotides outside the gene matches: 18. Germline V gene sequence: CDR1 SNHLY, CDR2 FYNNEI. CDR3 size: 17 residues. CDR3 region: CASSTEGPITTGVEQYF. CDR3 DNA sequence: TGTGCCAGCAGTACCGAGGGCCCTATTACGACAGGGGTCGAGCAGTACTTC.

The V gene is TRBV19, the J gene TRBJ1-6; 9 bases map to TRBD1. This CDR3 comprises 15 residues. Germline assignment: CDR1 LNHDA and CDR2 SQIVND (reference sequence). J gave up 4 bases and V 6 bases, and 4 bases lay outside the gene matches. The CDR3 coding sequence is TGTGCCAGTAGAATTGGGACAGGGTATAATTCACCCCTCCACTTT. This encodes CASRIGTGYNSPLHF. Variable domain in full (rest from reference TRBV19 and TRBJ1-6): DGGITQSPKYLFRKEGQNVTLSCEQNLNHDAMYWYRQDPGQGLRLIYYSQIVNDFQKGDIAEGYSVSREKKESFPLTVTSAQKNPTAFYLCASRIGTGYNSPLHFGNGTRLTVT.

This chain joins TRBV6-5 and TRBJ1-1, with 9 bases identical to TRBD1. Germline V lookup: CDR1 MNHEY, CDR2 SVGAGI. V shed 6 bases, J shed 5 bases, and the junction held 10 bases outside the gene matches. The CDR3 contains 15 residues. The CDR3 DNA is TGTGCCAGCAGCCCATCCGGGACAGGGAGGACTGAAGCTTTCTTT. Its translation is CASSPSGTGRTEAFF.

V is TRBV19 and J is TRBJ2-5; TRBD1 is a possible D gene (6 bases). The germline CDR1 and CDR2 sequences are LNHDA and SQIVND (reference sequence). The CDR3 consists of 14 residues. Deletions cut 5 bases from V and 5 bases from J, with 15 bases between. Here the CDR3 DNA reads TGTGCCAGTAGTCCCCCCGGGACATGGGAGACCCAGTACTTC. It yields the protein CASSPPGTWETQYF.

The CDR3 DNA reads TGTGCCAGCAGCACCCAACAGGGTCGAACTGAAGCTTTCTTT. Its translation is CASSTQQGRTEAFF. The chain links TRBV11-2 to TRBJ1-1; the D gene is possibly TRBD1 (6 bases). CDR1 SGHAT and CDR2 FQNNGV come from the germline V gene. CDR3 length: 14 amino acids. The V end was cut by 5 bases, the J end by 5 bases, with 15 bases between.

The J gene is TRBJ1-2, the V gene TRBV9; D gene unclear. The germline V gene encodes CDR1 SGDLS and CDR2 YYNGEE. The CDR3 consists of 15 residues. The ends were cut back, 4 bases at V and 4 bases at J, with 17 bases in the middle. CDR3 region: CASSPRREEFYGYTF. CDR3 bases: TGTGCCAGCAGCCCCCGTAGGGAGGAGTTCTATGGCTACACCTTC.

By share, this clone ranks as medium-sized (0.01 to 0.1%). This chain uses TRBV5-4 with TRBJ1-2; TRBD1 aligns across 9 bases. Germline trimming cut 4 bases from V and 6 bases from J; bases unmatched to any gene: 10. The CDR3 is 15 amino acids. Germline V CDR1 and CDR2: SGHNT, YYREEE (reference sequence). The CDR3 spells CASSRQGQGIDGYTF. The CDR3 DNA follows: TGTGCCAGCAGCAGGCAGGGACAGGGAATAGATGGCTACACCTTC.

V gene TRBV5-1 combines with J gene TRBJ2-6; no clear D. Germline CDR1 and CDR2: SGHRS and YFSETQ. The V and J ends lost 2 bases and 0 bases respectively, with 6 bases between them. The CDR3 covers 15 residues. The CDR3 is CASSFTPSGANVLTF. In nucleotides, the CDR3 is TGCGCCAGCAGCTTTACTCCCTCTGGGGCCAACGTCCTGACTTTC.

CDR3 bases: TGTGCCAGCAGCGTAGCTCACGGACAGGGGGCCACTGAAGCTTTCTTT. This translates into CASSVAHGQGATEAFF. The chain links TRBV9 to TRBJ1-1, with 11 positions matching TRBD1. The germline V gene encodes CDR1 SGDLS and CDR2 YYNGEE. Trimming took 0 bases from V and 4 from J; bases not matched to a gene: 5. The CDR3 spans 16 residues.

The J gene is TRBJ2-6, the V gene TRBV18; the match to TRBD1 covers 8 bases. The germline CDR1 and CDR2 sequences are KGHSH and LQKENI. The trim removed 3 bases at V and 0 bases at J, leaving 7 bases unmatched. The CDR3 is 18 residues long. CDR3: CASSPPRTGISGANVLTF. In DNA, the CDR3 is TGTGCCAGCTCACCCCCGAGGACAGGGATCTCTGGGGCCAACGTCCTGACTTTC.

DNA of the CDR3: TGTGCCAGCAGCGGGACAGGGGGATACGAGCAGTACTTC. It codes for CASSGTGGYEQYF. The chain recombines TRBV5-6 with TRBJ2-7, with 11 bases lining up with TRBD1. Trimming at V came to 4 bases and at J to 4 bases, leaving 1 base not matched to a gene. The V gene's germline CDR1 is SGHDT and CDR2 YYEEEE. The length of the CDR3 is 13 residues.

This chain connects TRBV27 to TRBJ1-2; the D gene is possibly TRBD1 (6 bases). The ends were cut back, 6 bases at V and 1 base at J, with 18 bases in the middle. Germline V gene lookup returns CDR1 MNHEY and CDR2 SMNVEV (reference sequence). The CDR3 runs to 16 residues. The CDR3: CASSSRDTLNNYGYTF. CDR3 coding DNA: TGTGCCAGCAGCAGCCGGGACACCCTGAATAACTATGGCTACACCTTC.

This sequence joins TRBV21-1 and TRBJ2-7; TRBD2, the table's D call, lacks a check against the DNA. TRBV21-1 is an annotated pseudogene. The CDR3 is 13 residues long. CDR3 sequence (DNA): TGTGCCAGCTCCGGAGACTGGCCCCGCGAGCAGTACTTC. Translated: CASSGDWPREQYF.

The rearrangement uses TRBV10-3 and TRBJ2-6; the match to TRBD1 covers 10 bases. Germline V gene lookup returns CDR1 ENHRY and CDR2 SYGVKD. Trimming took 4 bases from V and 4 from J; bases not matched to a gene: 7. This CDR3 is built from 17 residues. The CDR3: CAISGDRGRVGANVLTF. CDR3 nucleotide sequence: TGTGCCATCAGTGGCGACAGGGGGCGCGTGGGGGCCAACGTCCTGACTTTC.

Only a few counts were recorded for this clone. This chain links TRBV7-2 with TRBJ2-3, with TRBD1 matching 7 bases. The CDR3 has 13 amino acids. The V gene's germline CDR1 is SGHTA and CDR2 FQGNSA. V gave up 5 bases and J gave up 4 bases; unmatched junction bases: 3. The CDR3 region is CASSRQGPDTQYF. The CDR3 DNA reads TGTGCCAGCAGCCGACAGGGTCCAGATACGCAGTATTTT.

The chain links TRBV7-3 to TRBJ2-6, with D perhaps matching TRBD1 (6 bases). This CDR3 is built from 16 residues. V shed 9 bases and J shed 2 bases, with 17 bases lying between them. CDR1 and CDR2 (germline): SGHTA, FQGTGA. CDR3 residues: CASSSGAITGANVLTF. Written as DNA, the CDR3 is TGTGCCAGTTCGTCAGGGGCGATTACTGGGGCCAACGTCCTGACTTTC.

The chain recombines TRBV19 with TRBJ1-2; TRBD1 might be the D (6 bases). Germline V gives CDR1 LNHDA, CDR2 SQIVND (reference sequence). This CDR3 spans 14 amino acids. Deletions cut 3 bases from V and 4 bases from J, with 12 bases between. CDR3 sequence (DNA): TGTGCCAGTAGTATGGCGGGGGCGGGCTATGGCTACACCTTC. Its translation: CASSMAGAGYGYTF.

The gene calls are TRBV25-1 and TRBJ2-3; 7 bases line up with TRBD2. The CDR3 consists of 13 residues. With 3 bases clipped from V and 9 bases from J, the junction kept 6 bases outside the gene matches. In germline, CDR1 is MGHDK, CDR2 SYGVNS. The CDR3 region has the DNA TGTGCCAGCAGTGACCGCCGGGGGGACACGCAGTATTTT. This encodes CASSDRRGDTQYF.